This T cell receptor (beta chain) originates from a study of cytomegalovirus exposure and HLA in healthy donors. Study context: The 500 to 850 first-cohort repertoires and the 110 or so validation repertoires shared the same platform, a later analysis reported.

The protocol was immunoSEQ multiplex PCR, while the TCRdb copy is restricted to in-frame clones and leaves out a portion. The sample yields 100,000 to 150,000 clones, approximately 94% seen once. Germline V CDR1 and CDR2: SGHRS, YFSETQ. Deletions cut 4 bases from V and 4 bases from J, with 11 bases between. CDR3 length: 14 residues. Sequences were obtained from PBMCs. The sequence was collected from a man aged 18 to 29 in good health and CMV-seronegative. The chain uses TRBV5-1 and TRBJ1-4; TRBD1 might be the D (5 bases). CDR3 nucleotide sequence: TGCGCCAGCAGCCCCGAAGGGGTTAATGAAAAACTGTTTTTT. Protein sequence: CASSPEGVNEKLFF.